These 31 T cell receptor beta chains were sequenced from one sample in a study of blood T cell repertoires in COVID-19. Profiled with immunoSEQ multiplex PCR; TCRdb holds only in-frame clones, not every one. The table lists fewer than 300,000 clones, roughly 80% of them singletons. Material for sequencing was peripheral blood. These receptors originate from a human donor with COVID-19, enrolled during active disease. The donor label of this sample is uncertain.

The chain links TRBV7-9 to TRBJ2-1; 9 bases match TRBD2. Trimming at V came to 5 bases and at J to 7 bases, leaving 9 bases not matched to a gene. Germline CDR1 is SEHNR and CDR2 is FQNEAQ (reference sequence). The CDR3 covers 15 residues. CDR3 sequence reads: CASSASLAGANEQFF. CDR3 nucleotides: TGTGCCAGCAGCGCATCATTAGCGGGAGCAAATGAGCAGTTCTTC. Looking up the rest from reference TRBV7-9 and TRBJ2-1 gives the full variable domain: DTGVSQNPRHKITKRGQNVTFRCDPISEHNRLYWYRQTLGQGPEFLTYFQNEAQLEKSRLLSDRFSAERPKGSFSTLEIQRTEQGDSAMYLCASSASLAGANEQFFGPGTRLTVL.

The chain joins TRBV29-1 to TRBJ1-4, with 10 bases matching TRBD1. In germline, CDR1 is SQVTM, CDR2 ANQGSEA. This CDR3 has 15 residues. The junction had 8 bases not matched to a gene; V was cut back by 6 bases and J by 4 bases. CDR3 sequence reads: CSVQTGGNVNEKLFF. CDR3 coding DNA: TGCAGCGTCCAGACAGGGGGCAATGTTAATGAAAAACTGTTTTTT.

This chain links TRBV28 with TRBJ1-5, with 9 bases identical to TRBD1. Germline lookup yields CDR1 MDHEN and CDR2 SYDVKM. CDR3 length: 17 residues. V lost 11 bases, J lost 3 bases, and 17 bases stayed unmatched. The CDR3 protein is CAVRHGTGKGDNQPQHF. CDR3 DNA sequence: TGTGCCGTCCGACATGGGACAGGGAAAGGTGACAATCAGCCCCAGCATTTT.

This clone has a single count. This sequence joins TRBV7-2 and TRBJ1-5; no clear D gene. V shed 5 bases and J shed 3 bases, with 11 bases lying between them. Looked up from germline, CDR1 is SGHTA and CDR2 is FQGNSA. The CDR3 runs 14 residues. The chain's CDR3 is CASSPRIDNQPQHF. CDR3 nucleotides: TGTGCCAGCAGCCCGCGGATAGACAATCAGCCCCAGCATTTT.

This clone came up once. The chain joins TRBV28 to TRBJ2-7; D is ambiguous. V dropped 3 bases and J dropped 0 bases, with 15 bases sitting between them. Germline-derived CDR1 and CDR2 are MDHEN and SYDVKM. The length of the CDR3 is 16 residues. The CDR3 loop reads CASSLTRPLHSYEQYF. The CDR3, as DNA: TGTGCCAGCAGTTTGACCAGGCCCCTGCACTCCTACGAGCAGTACTTC.

The rearrangement links TRBV30 to TRBJ2-7; 12 bases agree with TRBD2. This CDR3 contains 14 residues. Germline V gene data show CDR1 as GTSNPN and CDR2 as SVGIG (reference sequence). V lost 3 bases to trimming and J lost 4 bases; unmatched junction nucleotides: 4. The CDR3 DNA reads as TGTGCCTGGAGCCAGACTAGCGGGGGATACGAGCAGTACTTC. The encoded protein is CAWSQTSGGYEQYF.

The gene calls are TRBV28 and TRBJ1-1; D gene ambiguous. There are 15 residues in the CDR3. Germline assignment: CDR1 MDHEN and CDR2 SYDVKM. The V end was cut by 5 bases, the J end by 4 bases, with 17 bases between. The CDR3 is CASSTPLGGSTEAFF. The CDR3 DNA sequence: TGTGCCAGCAGTACCCCGCTTGGAGGGAGCACTGAAGCTTTCTTT.

The genes are TRBV19 and TRBJ1-1; tentative D call: TRBD1 (5 bases). This CDR3 is built from 16 residues. Germline CDR1 reads LNHDA; CDR2 reads SQIVND (reference sequence). Trimming left V 6 bases short and J 6 bases short, with 23 bases between. This chain's CDR3 is CASSLVGGTPFAEAFF. The CDR3 nucleotides read TGTGCCAGTAGCCTGGTCGGGGGGACTCCGTTCGCTGAAGCTTTCTTT.

This clone was detected a few times. V usage is TRBV7-2 and J usage is TRBJ1-2, with D unclear. Germline loops: CDR1 SGHTA, CDR2 FQGNSA. V lost 1 base to trimming and J lost 4 bases, with 7 bases between them. This CDR3 comprises 13 residues. The CDR3 bases are TGTGCCAGCAGCTTAGGGGGAGCCTATGGCTACACCTTC. This gives the protein CASSLGGAYGYTF.

The chain carries TRBV18 and TRBJ1-5, with 10 bases matching TRBD1. V dropped 3 bases and J dropped 2; count of bases not matched to a gene: 7. The CDR3 covers 17 residues. The germline gives CDR1 KGHSH, CDR2 LQKENI. CDR3 nucleotides: TGTGCCAGCTCACCTTCGACAGGGGGCTCAGGCAATCAGCCCCAGCATTTT. Protein: CASSPSTGGSGNQPQHF.

This clone has only one observation. The chain recombines TRBV5-4 with TRBJ2-7, with a weak D call TRBD1 (6 bases). CDR1 SGHNT and CDR2 YYREEE come from the germline V gene (reference sequence). The CDR3 totals 15 residues. V was shortened by 0 bases and J by 5 bases, with 15 bases between the two germline ends. The CDR3: CASSLERTAPHEQYF. DNA of the CDR3: TGTGCCAGCAGCTTGGAGCGGACAGCCCCCCACGAGCAGTACTTC.

The chain uses TRBV30 and TRBJ2-1; the D is unclear. The V gene lost 0 bases and the J gene lost 4 bases, with 16 bases spanning the gap. There are 16 residues in the CDR3. Germline CDR1 is GTSNPN and CDR2 is SVGIG (reference sequence). The CDR3 sequence is CAWSVRLGAEYNEQFF. The CDR3 DNA reads as TGTGCCTGGAGTGTACGCCTTGGAGCAGAATACAATGAGCAGTTCTTC.

Only a few counts were recorded for this clone. This rearrangement joins TRBV7-2 to TRBJ1-2, with 7 nucleotides matching TRBD1. V was pared by 3 bases and J by 3 bases, with 10 bases of the junction left unmatched. The CDR3 spans 16 residues. CDR1 and CDR2 from the germline V gene are SGHTA and FQGNSA. The CDR3 protein is CASSFTGTDIDYGYTF. CDR3 nucleotide sequence: TGTGCCAGCAGCTTTACTGGGACAGATATCGACTATGGCTACACCTTC.

This clone was recorded at least ten times. This chain uses TRBV5-1 with TRBJ2-7, with TRBD2 matching over 7 bases. The V gene end was trimmed by 5 bases and the J gene end by 3 bases; junction bases not matched to a gene: 8. Germline CDR1 is SGHRS and CDR2 is YFSETQ. This CDR3 has 14 residues. This chain's CDR3 is CASRGGAGVYEQYF. CDR3 DNA sequence: TGCGCCAGCAGAGGAGGTGCGGGAGTCTACGAGCAGTACTTC.

The CDR3 region has the DNA TGTGCCAGCAGTCGATCGGACAACTCTGGAAACACCATATATTTT. This encodes CASSRSDNSGNTIYF. The chain is built from TRBV6-2 or TRBV6-3 and TRBJ1-3, with D perhaps TRBD1 (5 bases). V lost 5 bases and J 0 bases, leaving 11 bases between the germline ends. Germline V gives CDR1 MNHEY, CDR2 SVGEGT. The CDR3 runs to 15 residues.

The chain joins TRBV5-1 to TRBJ1-3, with a tentative D call TRBD1 (6 bases). There are 14 residues in the CDR3. Trimming took off 5 bases at V and 4 bases at J, with 13 bases between the two ends. Germline V gene data show CDR1 as SGHRS and CDR2 as YFSETQ. DNA for the CDR3: TGCGCCAGCAGACAAGCAGGGGACGGAAACACCATATATTTT. Translation: CASRQAGDGNTIYF.

The chain has TRBV7-9 and TRBJ1-4; no definite D call. The CDR3 covers 14 residues. Per the germline V gene, CDR1 is SEHNR and CDR2 is FQNEAQ (reference sequence). Trimming removed 3 bases from V and 4 bases from J, with 9 bases in between. The CDR3 bases are TGTGCCAGCAGCTTTACCGTCGGTAATGAAAAACTGTTTTTT. Amino acid sequence: CASSFTVGNEKLFF.

This rearrangement joins TRBV7-2 to TRBJ2-5; TRBD1 is a possible D gene (6 bases). V lost 6 bases and J 4 bases, leaving 18 bases between the germline ends. There are 15 residues in the CDR3. Germline V CDR1 and CDR2: SGHTA, FQGNSA. The chain's CDR3 is CASSLQGGTGETQYF. The CDR3 nucleotides are TGTGCCAGCAGTTTACAGGGTGGTACGGGAGAGACCCAGTACTTC.

The rearrangement uses TRBV7-3 and TRBJ2-6; 9 nucleotides match TRBD1. The CDR3 spans 18 residues. From germline, CDR1 is SGHTA and CDR2 FQGTGA. V lost 3 bases, J lost 0 bases, and 6 bases stayed unmatched. In nucleotides, the CDR3 is TGTGCCAGCAGCTTCTCGGACAGGGGCCACTCTGGGGCCAACGTCCTGACTTTC. It yields the protein CASSFSDRGHSGANVLTF.

The J gene is TRBJ1-1, the V gene TRBV28; D not certain. Germline V lookup: CDR1 MDHEN, CDR2 SYDVKM. CDR3 size: 12 residues. The CDR3 region is CAGRGQNTEAFF. DNA for the CDR3: TGTGCAGGGCGGGGTCAGAACACTGAAGCTTTCTTT.

This clone was recorded a few times. This chain links TRBV27 with TRBJ2-7; a possible D gene is TRBD1 (6 bases). Germline CDR1 reads MNHEY; CDR2 reads SMNVEV (reference sequence). The V end lost 3 bases, the J end lost 2 bases, and 11 bases lay between the germline ends. The CDR3 contains 14 residues. CDR3 region: CASSFTRGPYEQYF. In DNA form, the CDR3 reads TGTGCCAGCAGTTTCACCAGGGGTCCCTACGAGCAGTACTTC.

The J gene is TRBJ2-5, the V gene TRBV19; 9 nucleotides agree with TRBD2. Trimming at V came to 5 bases and at J to 4 bases, leaving 5 bases not matched to a gene. The CDR3 runs 14 residues. In germline, CDR1 is LNHDA, CDR2 SQIVND (reference sequence). CDR3 sequence reads: CASSPRGGIETQYF. The CDR3 nucleotides are TGTGCCAGTAGTCCGCGGGGGGGGATAGAGACCCAGTACTTC.

The chain has TRBV20-1 and TRBJ2-1; a weak D match, TRBD2 (6 bases). The CDR3 spans 11 residues. Trimming left V 6 bases short and J 15 bases short, with 18 bases between. Germline lookup yields CDR1 DFQATT and CDR2 SNEGSKA (reference sequence). The CDR3 DNA reads as TGCAGTGCCCCTAGAGGGAGGAATGGGTTCTTC. It specifies CSAPRGRNGFF.

V is TRBV6-6 and J is TRBJ1-1, with D unclear. The CDR3 is 15 residues long. The V gene lost 2 bases and the J gene lost 1 base, with 11 bases spanning the gap. CDR1 is MNHNY and CDR2 is SVGAGI in the germline V gene (reference sequence). The CDR3 region is CASSYEAERNTEAFF. Here the CDR3 DNA reads TGTGCCAGCAGTTACGAGGCAGAGAGGAACACTGAAGCTTTCTTT.

The J gene is TRBJ2-7, the V gene TRBV7-3; TRBD2 aligns across 8 bases. This CDR3 spans 14 amino acids. The V gene's germline CDR1 is SGHTA and CDR2 FQGTGA. V shed 5 bases, J shed 4 bases, and the junction held 7 bases outside the gene matches. CDR3 amino acids: CASSPVAGPYEQYF. The CDR3 DNA reads as TGTGCCAGCAGCCCCGTAGCGGGACCTTACGAGCAGTACTTC.

The rearrangement links TRBV5-4 to TRBJ2-5; a possible D gene is TRBD2 (6 bases). This CDR3 contains 13 residues. Deletions cut 4 bases from V and 5 bases from J, with 12 bases between. The germline V gene has CDR1 SGHNT and CDR2 YYREEE (reference sequence). CDR3 residues: CASSRDWGETQYF. The CDR3 region has the DNA TGTGCCAGCAGCCGGGACTGGGGGGAGACCCAGTACTTC. Using reference TRBV5-4 and TRBJ2-5 for the parts outside the CDR3, the full variable domain is ETGVTQSPTHLIKTRGQQVTLRCSSQSGHNTVSWYQQALGQGPQFIFQYYREEENGRGNFPPRFSGLQFPNYSSELNVNALELDDSALYLCASSRDWGETQYFGPGTRLLVL.

V and J are TRBV7-9 and TRBJ2-1; 10 positions match TRBD2. This CDR3 spans 15 amino acids. CDR1 is SEHNR and CDR2 is FQNEAQ in the germline V gene (reference sequence). The ends lost 6 bases at V and 4 bases at J; junction bases unmatched: 6. In nucleotides, the CDR3 is TGTGCCAGCAGACAAGGACTAGCGGTTTACAATGAGCAGTTCTTC. This translates into CASRQGLAVYNEQFF.

This chain joins TRBV5-1 and TRBJ2-5, with TRBD1 matching over 9 bases. Germline trimming cut 4 bases from V and 0 bases from J; bases unmatched to any gene: 7. Germline loops: CDR1 SGHRS, CDR2 YFSETQ. The CDR3 sequence is 16 residues long. For the CDR3, the DNA is TGCGCCAGCAGCATATACCACAGGGGGCACCAAGAGACCCAGTACTTC. Its translation is CASSIYHRGHQETQYF.

The chain has TRBV4-1 and TRBJ2-3; D may be TRBD2 (6 bases). V was pared by 0 bases and J by 4 bases, with 14 bases between. Per the germline V gene, CDR1 is MGHRA and CDR2 is YSYEKL. This CDR3 is 16 amino acids long. This chain's CDR3 is CASSQDGRLGADTQYF. The DNA for the CDR3 is TGCGCCAGCAGCCAAGATGGGAGACTAGGTGCAGATACGCAGTATTTT.

V gene TRBV28 combines with J gene TRBJ2-2; D is perhaps TRBD2 (7 bases). Germline CDR1 reads MDHEN; CDR2 reads SYDVKM. V lost 8 bases, J lost 5 bases, and 24 bases lay in between. This CDR3 has 17 amino acids. The chain's CDR3 is CASPPRGGGAGTGELFF. CDR3 sequence (DNA): TGTGCCAGCCCACCCCGAGGGGGGGGAGCGGGGACCGGGGAGCTGTTTTTT.

The chain recombines TRBV6-5 with TRBJ2-3; D may be TRBD2 (5 bases). CDR3 length: 13 amino acids. V lost 8 bases, J lost 1 base, and 10 bases lay in between. Germline loops: CDR1 MNHEY, CDR2 SVGAGI. CDR3 loop: CASARGRTDTQYF. The CDR3 DNA reads as TGTGCCAGCGCCCGAGGGCGCACAGATACGCAGTATTTT.